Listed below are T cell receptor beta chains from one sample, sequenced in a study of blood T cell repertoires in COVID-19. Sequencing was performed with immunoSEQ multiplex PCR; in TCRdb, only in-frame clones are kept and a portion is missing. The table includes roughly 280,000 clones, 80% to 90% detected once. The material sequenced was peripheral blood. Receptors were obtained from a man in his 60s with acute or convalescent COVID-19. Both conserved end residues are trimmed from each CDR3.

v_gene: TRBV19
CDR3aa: ASSSGLRGEQY

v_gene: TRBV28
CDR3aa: ASSMPPGSATQY

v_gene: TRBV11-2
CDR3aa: ASRQGPGDGYT

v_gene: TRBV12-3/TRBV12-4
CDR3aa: ASRTDSQETQY

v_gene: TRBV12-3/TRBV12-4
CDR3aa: ASSQGAIYEQY

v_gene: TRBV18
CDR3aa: ASSPSLGQGANYGYT

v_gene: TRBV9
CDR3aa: ASSVGTVNTGELF

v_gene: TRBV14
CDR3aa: ASSRGTSGRVEQY

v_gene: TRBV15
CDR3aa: ATSRGLAGGAEQY

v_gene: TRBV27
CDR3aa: ASSSRGYIQY

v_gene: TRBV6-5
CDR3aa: AARVGGNTEAF

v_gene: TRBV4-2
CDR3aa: ASSQDRGPGANVLT

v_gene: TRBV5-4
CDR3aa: ASSLLPGGETQY

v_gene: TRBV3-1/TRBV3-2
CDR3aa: ASSQGSASGRYNEQF

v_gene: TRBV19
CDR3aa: ASRSVPGFVQY

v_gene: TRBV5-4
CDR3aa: ASSPTGGRDEQY

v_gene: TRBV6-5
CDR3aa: ASSDFRDREAF

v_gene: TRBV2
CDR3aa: ASSLSGVQNTGELF

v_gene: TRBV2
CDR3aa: ASNRLAGWEETQY

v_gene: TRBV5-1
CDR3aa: ASSWGGDEQY

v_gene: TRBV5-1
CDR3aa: ASNRDRGTGELF

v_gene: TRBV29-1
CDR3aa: SVDLGRSNEQF

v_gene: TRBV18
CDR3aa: ASSPSDRSGQPQH

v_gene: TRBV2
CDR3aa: ASSERWSTGELF

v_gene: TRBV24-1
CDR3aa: ATSDATGNQNTGELF

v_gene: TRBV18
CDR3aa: ASSRGLAETQY

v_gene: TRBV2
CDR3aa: ASSPRWRHIEAF

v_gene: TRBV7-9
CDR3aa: ASSLLDSNQPQH

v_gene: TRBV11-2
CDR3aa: ASSLEGHRSYEQY

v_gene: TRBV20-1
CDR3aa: SASDPVGANSNQPQH

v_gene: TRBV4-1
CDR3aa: ASSDQGGANTEAF

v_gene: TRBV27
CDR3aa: ASRLAVGAGEETQY

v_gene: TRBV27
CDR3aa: ASSSLGTGDPYEQY

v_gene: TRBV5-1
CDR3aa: ASSSYTGANVLT

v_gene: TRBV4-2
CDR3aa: ASSPQAGEDNEQF

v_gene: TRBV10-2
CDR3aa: ASSDYPVDTYTDTQY

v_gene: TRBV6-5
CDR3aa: ASRGVTSYNSPLH

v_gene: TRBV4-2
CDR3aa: ASSHRQGKF

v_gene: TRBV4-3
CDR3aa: ASSQESGRASEQY

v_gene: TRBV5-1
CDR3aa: ASNGGYTGELF

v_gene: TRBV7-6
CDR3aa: ASSLGLAGETQY

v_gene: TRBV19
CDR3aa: ASKGTGGEKLF

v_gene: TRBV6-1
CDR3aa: ASSEVSAVNYGYT

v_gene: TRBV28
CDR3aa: ASSLGAGGMDGYT

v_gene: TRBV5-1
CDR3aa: ASSIIAGSYNEQF

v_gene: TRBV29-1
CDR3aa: SVEGTSGGPAGELF

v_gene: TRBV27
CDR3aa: ASSLLVGTRSYEQY

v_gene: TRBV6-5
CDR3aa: ASSFKTPGFYGYT

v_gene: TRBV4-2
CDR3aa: ASSQELLTRLAGAPYEQY

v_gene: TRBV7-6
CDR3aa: ASSPLAGGRETQY

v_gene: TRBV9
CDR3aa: ASSFGQDTLYEQY

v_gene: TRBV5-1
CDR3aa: ASSRGQNSYEQY

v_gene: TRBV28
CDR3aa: ASSFTSQGRQPQH

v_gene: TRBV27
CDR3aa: ASSPPGTRADGYT